The clone carrying this T cell receptor (beta chain) was observed a handful of times. These data are taken from a study of molecular identifiers for immune sequencing clone quantification. The authors sorted naive CD8 T cells as CD8+CD4-CCR7+CD45RA+. Preparation of the bulk TCR libraries relied on previously described methods and listed TCR primers. MiXCR, run by TCRdb on the PCR reads, gives a single entry per CDR3 protein. The sample yields some 580,000 distinct CDR3 sequences, about 25% seen once. With 0 bases clipped from V and 8 bases from J, the junction kept 18 bases outside the gene matches. Germline V lookup: CDR1 DFQATT, CDR2 SNEGSKA (reference sequence). The CDR3 is 18 residues long.

The gene calls are TRBV20-1 and TRBJ2-1, with 8 bases lining up with TRBD2. This clonotype was sampled from a human donor in good health. Some libraries in this study had Jurkat cell RNA spiked in. The sample taken for sequencing was naive CD8+ T cells from blood, with Jurkat cell RNA spiked in. Subset in this sample: FACS-sorted CD8+CD4-CCR7+CD45RA+ naive T cells. The CDR3 spells CSARDAAGAQRSIDEQFF. The CDR3 region has the DNA TGCAGTGCTAGAGACGCAGCGGGGGCCCAAAGATCTATCGATGAGCAGTTCTTC.